Listed below are T cell receptor beta chains from one sample, sequenced in a study of T cell repertoires in cytomegalovirus infection. MiXCR, applied by TCRdb to the reads, yields one record per CDR3 protein. The table records roughly 280,000 distinct CDR3 sequences, roughly 9% of them present only once. The sample taken for sequencing was PBMCs. The source is a human donor in good health (CMV status not recorded). Some clones in this sample may be carry-over from other donors' samples. Both conserved end residues are part of each CDR3. The order of the fields is CDR3 length, clone size, D gene, J gene, V gene, CDR3 protein, CDR3 DNA. A D gene is named only where the DNA matches it firmly. Some rows have no size entry. The others give once, few or many, or a class for an expanded clone.

length: 16
size: NA
D: NA
J: TRBJ2-1
V: TRBV11-1
CDR3: CASSFLTPGGNNEQFF
DNA: TGTGCCAGCAGCTTTTTGACCCCCGGCGGTAACAATGAGCAGTTCTTC

length: 17
size: many
D: TRBD2
J: TRBJ2-5
V: TRBV7-8
CDR3: CASSLYSRTSDKETQYF
DNA: TGTGCCAGCAGCTTGTATTCTCGGACTAGCGATAAAGAGACCCAGTACTTC

length: 17
size: few
D: NA
J: TRBJ2-1
V: TRBV24-1
CDR3: CATSDSTPSGIGNEQFF
DNA: TGTGCCACCAGTGATAGCACCCCCTCCGGGATAGGTAATGAGCAGTTCTTC

length: 19
size: many
D: TRBD1
J: TRBJ1-5
V: TRBV6-2/TRBV6-3
CDR3: CASSYNRDRDVRLNQPQHF
DNA: TGTGCCAGCAGTTACAACCGGGACAGGGATGTTCGATTGAATCAGCCCCAGCATTTT

length: 13
size: many
D: NA
J: TRBJ1-1
V: TRBV7-6
CDR3: CASSQTLATEAFF
DNA: TGTGCCAGCAGCCAAACATTAGCCACTGAAGCTTTCTTT

length: 15
size: NA
D: TRBD1
J: TRBJ1-3
V: TRBV20-1
CDR3: CSARGQGGSGNTIYF
DNA: TGCAGTGCTCGCGGACAGGGTGGCTCTGGAAACACCATATATTTT

length: 15
size: NA
D: TRBD1
J: TRBJ2-7
V: TRBV7-9
CDR3: CASSLRKTGAYEQYF
DNA: TGTGCCAGCAGCTTAAGAAAGACAGGGGCCTACGAGCAGTACTTC

length: 14
size: many
D: NA
J: TRBJ2-5
V: TRBV7-2
CDR3: CASSFSAFEETQYF
DNA: TGTGCCAGCAGCTTCTCAGCGTTCGAAGAGACCCAGTACTTC

length: 15
size: many
D: NA
J: TRBJ2-3
V: TRBV7-2
CDR3: CASSPTGVGTDTQYF
DNA: TGTGCCAGCAGCCCCACCGGCGTCGGCACAGATACGCAGTATTTT

length: 16
size: many
D: NA
J: TRBJ2-4
V: TRBV7-2
CDR3: CASSLELALAKNIQYF
DNA: TGTGCCAGCAGCTTAGAGCTAGCTTTAGCCAAAAACATTCAGTACTTC

length: 12
size: NA
D: NA
J: TRBJ1-1
V: TRBV2
CDR3: CASSPGFTEAFF
DNA: TGTGCCAGCAGTCCAGGGTTCACTGAAGCTTTCTTT

length: 19
size: NA
D: TRBD2
J: TRBJ2-3
V: TRBV14
CDR3: CASSQVPGGGGRRTDTQYF
DNA: TGTGCCAGCAGCCAAGTTCCGGGTGGAGGCGGGAGACGCACAGATACGCAGTATTTT

length: 15
size: many
D: TRBD1
J: TRBJ1-1
V: TRBV28
CDR3: CASSATGSKSAEAFF
DNA: TGTGCCAGCAGTGCGACAGGGAGTAAATCGGCTGAAGCTTTCTTT